This TCR beta chain was obtained from a study of OX40 agonist ivuxolimab in advanced cancers. Here immunoSEQ multiplex PCR was the method, and the copy in TCRdb shows in-frame clones only, minus some. The sample records about 80,000 clones, around nine tenths being singletons. The V gene end was trimmed by 4 bases and the J gene end by 2 bases; junction bases not matched to a gene: 13. Germline V gene data show CDR1 as SGHRS and CDR2 as YFSETQ. The CDR3 has 19 amino acids. The rearrangement joins TRBV5-1 to TRBJ2-7; 15 nucleotides align to TRBD2. This sequence was found in an adult with an advanced solid tumor such as melanoma, head and neck, liver or kidney cancer. The specimen comprised CD4+ or CD8+ T cells sorted from blood, sampled in a trial of the OX40 agonist ivuxolimab. CDR3 nucleotide sequence: TGCGCCAGCAGCCACGGGACAGCCCGGACTAGCGGGAGGGCCTACGAGCAGTACTTC. It encodes CASSHGTARTSGRAYEQYF.